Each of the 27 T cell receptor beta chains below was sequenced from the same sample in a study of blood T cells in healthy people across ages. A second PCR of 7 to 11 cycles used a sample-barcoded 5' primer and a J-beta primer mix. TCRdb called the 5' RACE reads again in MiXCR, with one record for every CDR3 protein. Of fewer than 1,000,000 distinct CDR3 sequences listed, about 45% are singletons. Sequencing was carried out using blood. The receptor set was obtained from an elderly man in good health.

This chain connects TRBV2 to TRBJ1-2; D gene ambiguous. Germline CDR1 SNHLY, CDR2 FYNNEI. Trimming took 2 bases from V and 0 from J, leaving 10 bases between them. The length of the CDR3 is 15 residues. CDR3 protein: CASSERTASNYGYTF. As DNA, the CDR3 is TGTGCCAGCAGTGAAAGAACAGCCTCTAACTATGGCTACACCTTC.

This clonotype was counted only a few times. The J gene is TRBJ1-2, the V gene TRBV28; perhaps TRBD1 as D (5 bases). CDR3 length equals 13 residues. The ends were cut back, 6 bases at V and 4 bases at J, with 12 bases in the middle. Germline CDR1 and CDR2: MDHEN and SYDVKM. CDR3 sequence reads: CASSNRQIYGYTF. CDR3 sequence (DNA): TGTGCCAGCAGCAATCGACAGATCTATGGCTACACCTTC.

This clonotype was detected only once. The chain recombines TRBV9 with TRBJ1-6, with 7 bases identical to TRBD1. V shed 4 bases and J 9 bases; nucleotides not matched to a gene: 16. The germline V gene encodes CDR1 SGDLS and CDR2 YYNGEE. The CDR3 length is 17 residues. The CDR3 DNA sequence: TGTGCCAGCAGCTCAAGTGGGGACAGTCAACCAGGTTCACCCCTCCACTTT. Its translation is CASSSSGDSQPGSPLHF.

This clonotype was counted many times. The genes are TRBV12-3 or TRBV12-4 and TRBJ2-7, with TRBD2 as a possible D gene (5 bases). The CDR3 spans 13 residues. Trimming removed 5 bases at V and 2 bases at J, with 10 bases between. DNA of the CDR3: TGTGCCAGCAGTCTCGGGGTTACCTACGAGCAGTACTTC. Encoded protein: CASSLGVTYEQYF.

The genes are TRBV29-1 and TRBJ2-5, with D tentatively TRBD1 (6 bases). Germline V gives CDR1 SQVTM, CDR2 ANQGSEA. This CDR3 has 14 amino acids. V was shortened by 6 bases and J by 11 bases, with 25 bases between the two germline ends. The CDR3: CSVGKNRDNNEQYF. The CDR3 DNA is TGCAGCGTCGGCAAAAACCGGGACAACAATGAGCAGTACTTC.

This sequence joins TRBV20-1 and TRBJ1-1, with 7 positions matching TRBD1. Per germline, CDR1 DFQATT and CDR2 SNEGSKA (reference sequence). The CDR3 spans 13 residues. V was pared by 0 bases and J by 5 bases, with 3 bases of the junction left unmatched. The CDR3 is CSARDPTGTEAFF. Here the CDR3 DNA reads TGCAGTGCTAGAGATCCGACAGGGACTGAAGCTTTCTTT.

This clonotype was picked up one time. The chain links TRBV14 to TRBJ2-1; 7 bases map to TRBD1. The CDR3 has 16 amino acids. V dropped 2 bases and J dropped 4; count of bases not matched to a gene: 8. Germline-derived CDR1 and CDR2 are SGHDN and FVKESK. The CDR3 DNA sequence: TGTGCCAGCAGCCAAAGGACAGGCGCCGCATACAATGAGCAGTTCTTC. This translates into CASSQRTGAAYNEQFF.

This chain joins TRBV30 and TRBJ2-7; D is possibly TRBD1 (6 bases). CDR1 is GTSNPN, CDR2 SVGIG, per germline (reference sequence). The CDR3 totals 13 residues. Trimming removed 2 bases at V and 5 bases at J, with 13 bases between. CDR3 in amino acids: CAWSRDQGNEQYF. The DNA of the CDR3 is TGTGCCTGGAGTAGAGACCAGGGGAACGAGCAGTACTTC.

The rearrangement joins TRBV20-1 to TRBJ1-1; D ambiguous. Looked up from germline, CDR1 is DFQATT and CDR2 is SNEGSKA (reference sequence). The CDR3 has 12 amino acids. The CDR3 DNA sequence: TGCAGCCCCTCCCCCAGGAACACTGAAGCTTTCTTT. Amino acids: CSPSPRNTEAFF.

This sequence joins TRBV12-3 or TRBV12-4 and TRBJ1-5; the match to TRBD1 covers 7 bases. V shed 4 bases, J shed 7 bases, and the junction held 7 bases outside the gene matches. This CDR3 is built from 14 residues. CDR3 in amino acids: CASSSQGFGQPQHF. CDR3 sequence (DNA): TGTGCCAGCAGTTCACAGGGGTTCGGGCAGCCCCAGCATTTT.

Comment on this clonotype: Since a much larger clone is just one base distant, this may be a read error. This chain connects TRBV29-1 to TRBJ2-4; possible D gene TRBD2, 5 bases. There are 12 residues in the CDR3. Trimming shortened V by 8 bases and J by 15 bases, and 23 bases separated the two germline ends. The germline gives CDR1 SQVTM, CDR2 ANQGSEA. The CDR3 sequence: CSHTGARETRYF. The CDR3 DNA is TGCAGCCACACCGGCGCGAGGGAGACCCGGTACTTC.

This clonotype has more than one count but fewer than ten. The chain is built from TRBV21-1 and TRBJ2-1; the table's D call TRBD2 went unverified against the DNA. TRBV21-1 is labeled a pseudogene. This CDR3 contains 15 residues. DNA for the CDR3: TGTGCCAGCAGCAAATTCGGACTAGCGTTCAATGAGCAGTTCTTC. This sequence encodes CASSKFGLAFNEQFF.

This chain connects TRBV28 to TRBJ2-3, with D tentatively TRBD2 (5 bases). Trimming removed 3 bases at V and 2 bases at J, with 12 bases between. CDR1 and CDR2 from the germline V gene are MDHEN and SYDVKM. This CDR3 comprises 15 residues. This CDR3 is CASSFGVRTTDTQYF. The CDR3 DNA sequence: TGTGCCAGCAGTTTCGGGGTCAGGACCACAGATACGCAGTATTTT. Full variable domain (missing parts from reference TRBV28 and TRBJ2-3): DVKVTQSSRYLVKRTGEKVFLECVQDMDHENMFWYRQDPGLGLRLIYFSYDVKMKEKGDIPEGYSVSREKKERFSLILESASTNQTSMYLCASSFGVRTTDTQYFGPGTRLTVL.

The chain's CDR3 is CASSLVGRERETQYF. In DNA, the CDR3 is TGTGCCAGCAGCTTGGTCGGGCGGGAAAGAGAGACCCAGTACTTC. The chain uses TRBV5-4 and TRBJ2-5, with D possibly being TRBD2 (6 bases). The germline CDR1 and CDR2 sequences are SGHNT and YYREEE (reference sequence). This CDR3 spans 15 amino acids. V lost 0 bases, J lost 4 bases, and 13 bases lay in between.

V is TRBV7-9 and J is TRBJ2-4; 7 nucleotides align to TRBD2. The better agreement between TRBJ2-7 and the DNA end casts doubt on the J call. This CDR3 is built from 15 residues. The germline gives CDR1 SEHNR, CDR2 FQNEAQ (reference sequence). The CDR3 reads CASSLGGTGGVEQYF. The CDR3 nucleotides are TGTGCCAGCAGCTTAGGTGGGACGGGAGGTGTCGAGCAGTACTTC.

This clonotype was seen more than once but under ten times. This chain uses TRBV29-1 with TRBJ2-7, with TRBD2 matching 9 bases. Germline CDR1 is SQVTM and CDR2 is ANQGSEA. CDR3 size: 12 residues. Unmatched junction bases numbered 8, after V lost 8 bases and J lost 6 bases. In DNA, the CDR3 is TGCAGCTTCGGGACTAGCACATTCGAGCAGTACTTC. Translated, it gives CSFGTSTFEQYF.

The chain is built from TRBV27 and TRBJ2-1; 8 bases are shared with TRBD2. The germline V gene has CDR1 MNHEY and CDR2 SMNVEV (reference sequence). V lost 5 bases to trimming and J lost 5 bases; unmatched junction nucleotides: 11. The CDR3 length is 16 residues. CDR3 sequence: CASSIAPGLGNNEQFF. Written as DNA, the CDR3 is TGTGCCAGCAGTATAGCCCCGGGACTAGGCAACAATGAGCAGTTCTTC.

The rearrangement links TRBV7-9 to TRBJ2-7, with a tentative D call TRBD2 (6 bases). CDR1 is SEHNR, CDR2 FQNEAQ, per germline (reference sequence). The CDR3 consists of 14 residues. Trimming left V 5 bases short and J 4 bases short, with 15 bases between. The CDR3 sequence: CASSPGAPRYEQYF. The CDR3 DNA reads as TGTGCCAGCAGCCCGGGAGCCCCCCGATACGAGCAGTACTTC.

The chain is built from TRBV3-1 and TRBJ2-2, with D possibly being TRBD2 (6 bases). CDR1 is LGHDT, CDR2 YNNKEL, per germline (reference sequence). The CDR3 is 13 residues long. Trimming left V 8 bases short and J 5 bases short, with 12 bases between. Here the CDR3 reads CASLNAGTGELFF. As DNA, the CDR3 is TGTGCCAGCCTAAATGCGGGAACCGGGGAGCTGTTTTTT. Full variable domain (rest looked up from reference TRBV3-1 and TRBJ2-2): DTAVSQTPKYLVTQMGNDKSIKCEQNLGHDTMYWYKQDSKKFLKIMFSYNNKELIINETVPNRFSPKSPDKAHLNLHINSLELGDSAVYFCASLNAGTGELFFGEGSRLTVL.

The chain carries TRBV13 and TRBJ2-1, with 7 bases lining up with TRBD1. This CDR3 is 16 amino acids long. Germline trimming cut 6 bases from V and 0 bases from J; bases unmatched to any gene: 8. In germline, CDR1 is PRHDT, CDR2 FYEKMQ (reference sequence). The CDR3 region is CASSLGTVSSYNEQFF. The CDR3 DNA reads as TGTGCCAGCAGTCTCGGGACAGTCAGCTCCTACAATGAGCAGTTCTTC.

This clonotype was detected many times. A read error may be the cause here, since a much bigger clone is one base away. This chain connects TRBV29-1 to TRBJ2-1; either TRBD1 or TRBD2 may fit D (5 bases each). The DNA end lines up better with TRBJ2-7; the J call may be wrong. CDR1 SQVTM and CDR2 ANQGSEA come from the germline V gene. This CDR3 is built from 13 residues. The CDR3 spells CRVTGTFYNEQYF. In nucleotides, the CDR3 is TGCAGGGTTACCGGGACCTTCTACAATGAGCAGTACTTC.

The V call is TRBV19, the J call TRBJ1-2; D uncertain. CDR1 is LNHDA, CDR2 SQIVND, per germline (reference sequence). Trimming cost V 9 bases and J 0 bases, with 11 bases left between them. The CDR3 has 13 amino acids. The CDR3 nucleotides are TGTGCCAGCCTACAGATGCCTAACTATGGCTACACCTTC. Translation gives CASLQMPNYGYTF.

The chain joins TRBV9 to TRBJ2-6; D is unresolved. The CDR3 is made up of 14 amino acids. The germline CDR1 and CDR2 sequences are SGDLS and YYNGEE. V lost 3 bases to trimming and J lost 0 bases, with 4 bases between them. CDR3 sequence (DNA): TGTGCCAGCAGCGCGCGCTCTGGGGCCAACGTCCTGACTTTC. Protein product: CASSARSGANVLTF. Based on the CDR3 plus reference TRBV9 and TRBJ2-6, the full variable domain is DSGVTQTPKHLITATGQRVTLRCSPRSGDLSVYWYQQSLDQGLQFLIQYYNGEERAKGNILERFSAQQFPDLHSELNLSSLELGDSALYFCASSARSGANVLTFGAGSRLTVL.

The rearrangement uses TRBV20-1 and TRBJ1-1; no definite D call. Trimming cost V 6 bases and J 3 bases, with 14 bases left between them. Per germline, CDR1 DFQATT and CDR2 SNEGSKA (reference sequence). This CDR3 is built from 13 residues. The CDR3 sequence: CSAPEGLDTEAFF. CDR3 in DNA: TGCAGTGCACCCGAAGGGTTGGACACTGAAGCTTTCTTT.

DNA for the CDR3: TGTGCCATCAGTGAGTGGGGGGTAGGGACTAGCGTTGAGCAGTTCTTC. Translation: CAISEWGVGTSVEQFF. The chain links TRBV10-3 to TRBJ2-1; TRBD2 matches at 10 bases. The germline V gene has CDR1 ENHRY and CDR2 SYGVKD. The V segment lost 1 base and the J segment 9 bases; nucleotides outside the gene matches: 9. The CDR3 is 16 residues long.

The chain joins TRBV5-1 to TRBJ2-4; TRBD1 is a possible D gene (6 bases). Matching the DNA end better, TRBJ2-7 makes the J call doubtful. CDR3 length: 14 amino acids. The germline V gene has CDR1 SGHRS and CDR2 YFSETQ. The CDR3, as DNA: TGCGCCAGCAGCGTGGATGGCAGGGGTTACGAGCAGTACTTC. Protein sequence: CASSVDGRGYEQYF.

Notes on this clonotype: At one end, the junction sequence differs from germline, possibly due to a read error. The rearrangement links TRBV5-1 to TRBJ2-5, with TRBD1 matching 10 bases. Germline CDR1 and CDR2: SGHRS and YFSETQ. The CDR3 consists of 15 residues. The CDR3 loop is CACSLGQGSKETQYF. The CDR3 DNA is TGCGCCTGCAGCTTGGGACAGGGGTCCAAAGAGACCCAGTACTTC. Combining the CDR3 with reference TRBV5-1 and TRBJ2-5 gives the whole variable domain KAGVTQTPRYLIKTRGQQVTLSCSPISGHRSVSWYQQTPGQGLQFLFEYFSETQRNKGNFPGRFSGRQFSNSRSEMNVSTLELGDSALYLCACSLGQGSKETQYFGPGTRLLVL.